This TCR beta chain was sequenced for a study of graft-versus-host responses after intestinal transplantation. Study overall: The transplants performed in recipients were multivisceral, liver-intestinal, or isolated intestinal. For around 3 years after anti-thymocyte globulin induction, all recipients took tacrolimus and steroids. Findings and caveats of the study: Across patients carrying graft-donor T cell macrochimerism, allografts held high graft-versus-host to host-versus-graft clonal ratios. Detection of GvH clones occurred in recipient marrow, and some had their first appearance in ileum or blood.

Profiled with immunoSEQ multiplex PCR; TCRdb holds only in-frame clones, not every one. The sample has tens of thousands of clones; around 96% are singletons. Of note for this clone: Its matching antigen is unknown. Other DNA sequences of this sample code for an identical CDR3.

V shed 5 bases and J shed 0 bases, with 17 bases lying between them. Germline-derived CDR1 and CDR2 are MNHEY and SMNVEV (reference sequence). The CDR3 totals 16 residues. The chain uses TRBV27 and TRBJ2-7; possibly TRBD2 for D (7 bases). Sequencing used unstimulated CD8+ T cells sorted from spleen or lymph node cells, obtained before transplant. The sequence derives from a human donor who was the organ donor for an intestinal transplant. CDR3 sequence reads: CASSPSRGAVSYEQYF. The CDR3 nucleotides are TGTGCCAGCAGTCCCTCCCGGGGGGCCGTCTCCTACGAGCAGTACTTC.